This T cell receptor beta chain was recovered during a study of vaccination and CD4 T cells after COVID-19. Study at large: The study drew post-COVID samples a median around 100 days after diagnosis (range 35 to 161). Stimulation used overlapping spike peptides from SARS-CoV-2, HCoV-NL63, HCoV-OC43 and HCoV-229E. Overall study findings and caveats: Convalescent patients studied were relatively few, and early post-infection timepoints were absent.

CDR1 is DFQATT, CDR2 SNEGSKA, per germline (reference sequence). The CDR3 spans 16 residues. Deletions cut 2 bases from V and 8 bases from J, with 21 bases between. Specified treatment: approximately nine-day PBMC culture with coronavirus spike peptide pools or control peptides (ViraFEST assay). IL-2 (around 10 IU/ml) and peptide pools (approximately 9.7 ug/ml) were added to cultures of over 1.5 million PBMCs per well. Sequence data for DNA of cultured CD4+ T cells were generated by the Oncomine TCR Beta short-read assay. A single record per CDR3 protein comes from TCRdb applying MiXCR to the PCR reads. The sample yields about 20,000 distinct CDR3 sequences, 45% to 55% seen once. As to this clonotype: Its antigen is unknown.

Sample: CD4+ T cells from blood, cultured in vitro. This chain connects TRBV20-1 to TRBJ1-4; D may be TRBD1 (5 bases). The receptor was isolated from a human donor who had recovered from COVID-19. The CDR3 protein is CSARKVQAAAVEKLFF. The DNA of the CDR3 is TGCAGTGCTAGAAAGGTACAGGCCGCGGCCGTGGAAAAACTGTTTTTT.